This T cell receptor (beta chain) appears in the sequencing data of a study of T cell responses to AZD1222 COVID-19 vaccine. The study, taken as a whole, reports: Nearly half of unique spike-specific TCRs reportedly avoided B.1.351 and B.1.1.7 mutated regions. Donors, mostly white British, included more females; clonal diversity was possibly underestimated. Seropositive at baseline were only a handful of AZD1222 recipients.

Turning to this clone: Its specificity is unknown.

Clones were sequenced by immunoSEQ multiplex PCR, and TCRdb holds only the in-frame ones, with some missing. Among 200,000 or so clones listed, around 88% were seen once. The CDR3 is made up of 17 amino acids. The J segment lost 2 bases and the V segment lost 3 bases, leaving 5 bases of the junction unmatched. From germline, CDR1 is SGDLS and CDR2 YYNGEE. The sequence was collected from an adult in good health. Here the sequenced sample was peripheral blood, taken on day 0 of AZD1222 vaccination. The chain has TRBV9 and TRBJ2-3, with 14 bases identical to TRBD2. The CDR3 region has the DNA TGTGCCAGCAGCGAGGGACTAGCGGGGGTGAACACAGATACGCAGTATTTT. It encodes CASSEGLAGVNTDTQYF. Full variable domain (outside the CDR3, taken from reference TRBV9 and TRBJ2-3): DSGVTQTPKHLITATGQRVTLRCSPRSGDLSVYWYQQSLDQGLQFLIQYYNGEERAKGNILERFSAQQFPDLHSELNLSSLELGDSALYFCASSEGLAGVNTDTQYFGPGTRLTVL.